The sequence of this T cell receptor delta chain was determined in a study of gamma-delta T cells after stem cell transplantation. This clone turned up a few times. The protein TCRdb gives is from a much larger clone and does not agree with this DNA's translation at residue 12, likely a read error; the protein shown here comes from the DNA. TCRdb processed the RT-PCR reads again with the CATT caller. Of some 10,000 delta-chain clones in the sample, over 1% are singletons; the top ten hold 9% to 12%. Material for sequencing was gamma-delta T cells. This sequence originates from a human donor. It is not recorded whose cells these are; they may come from a transplant donor.

In nucleotides, the CDR3 is TGTGCCTGTGTCCCACTAAATCGTCTAGAGACCGGTAAACTCATCTTT. Its protein product is CACVPLNRLETGKLIF. V is TRDV2 and J is TRDJ1; the D is unclear. Germline CDR1 GEAIGNYY, CDR2 EKD. This CDR3 comprises 16 residues.